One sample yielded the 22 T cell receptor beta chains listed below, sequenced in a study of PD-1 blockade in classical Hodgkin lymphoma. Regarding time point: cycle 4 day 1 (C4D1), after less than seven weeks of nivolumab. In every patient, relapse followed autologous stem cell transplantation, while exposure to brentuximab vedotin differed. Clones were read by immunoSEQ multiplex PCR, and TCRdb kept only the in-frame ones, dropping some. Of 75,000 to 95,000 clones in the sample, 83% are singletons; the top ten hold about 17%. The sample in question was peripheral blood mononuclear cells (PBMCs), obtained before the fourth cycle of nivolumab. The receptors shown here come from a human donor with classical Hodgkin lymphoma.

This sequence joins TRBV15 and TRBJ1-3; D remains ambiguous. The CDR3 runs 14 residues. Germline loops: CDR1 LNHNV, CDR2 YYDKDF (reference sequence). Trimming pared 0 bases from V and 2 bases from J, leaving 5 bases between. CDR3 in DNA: TGTGCCACCAGCAGAGATCCTACTGGAAACACCATATATTTT. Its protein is CATSRDPTGNTIYF.

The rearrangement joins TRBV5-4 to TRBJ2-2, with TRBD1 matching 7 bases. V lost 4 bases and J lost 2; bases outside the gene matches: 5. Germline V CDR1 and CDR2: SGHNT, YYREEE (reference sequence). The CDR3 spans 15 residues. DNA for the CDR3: TGTGCCAGCAGCCCCGGGACAGCCAACACCGGGGAGCTGTTTTTT. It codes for CASSPGTANTGELFF. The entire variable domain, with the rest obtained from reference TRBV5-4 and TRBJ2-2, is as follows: ETGVTQSPTHLIKTRGQQVTLRCSSQSGHNTVSWYQQALGQGPQFIFQYYREEENGRGNFPPRFSGLQFPNYSSELNVNALELDDSALYLCASSPGTANTGELFFGEGSRLTVL.

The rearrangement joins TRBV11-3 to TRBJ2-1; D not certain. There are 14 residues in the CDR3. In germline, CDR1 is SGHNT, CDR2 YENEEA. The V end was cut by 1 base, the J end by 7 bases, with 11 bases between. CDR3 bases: TGTGCCAGCAGCTTAGGGCCAGTTGTGAATGAGCAGTTCTTC. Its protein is CASSLGPVVNEQFF.

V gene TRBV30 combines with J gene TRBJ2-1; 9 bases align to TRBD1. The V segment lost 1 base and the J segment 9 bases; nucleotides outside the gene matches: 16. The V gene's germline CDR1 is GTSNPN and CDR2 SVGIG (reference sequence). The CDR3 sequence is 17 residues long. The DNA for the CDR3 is TGTGCCTGGAGTGGACGACGACAGGGGGTCCCCTGGGGTGAGCAGTTCTTC. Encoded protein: CAWSGRRQGVPWGEQFF.

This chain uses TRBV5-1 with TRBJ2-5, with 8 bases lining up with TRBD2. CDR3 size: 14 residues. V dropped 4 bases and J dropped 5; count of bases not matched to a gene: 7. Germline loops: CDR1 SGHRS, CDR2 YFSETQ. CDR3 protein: CASSRSGSDETQYF. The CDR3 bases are TGCGCCAGCAGCCGAAGCGGGAGTGATGAGACCCAGTACTTC.

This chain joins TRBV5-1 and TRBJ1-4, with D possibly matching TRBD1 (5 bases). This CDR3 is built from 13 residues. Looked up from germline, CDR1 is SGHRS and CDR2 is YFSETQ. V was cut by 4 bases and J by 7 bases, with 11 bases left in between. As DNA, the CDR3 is TGCGCCAGCAGCGGGACGTCGGGTGAAAAACTGTTTTTT. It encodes CASSGTSGEKLFF.

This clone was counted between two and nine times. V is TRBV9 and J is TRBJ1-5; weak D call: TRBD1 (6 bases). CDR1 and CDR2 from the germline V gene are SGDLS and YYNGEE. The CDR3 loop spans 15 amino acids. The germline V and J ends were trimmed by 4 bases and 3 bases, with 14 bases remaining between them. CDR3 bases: TGTGCCAGCAGCACGGGGGGCGGCCCCAATCAGCCCCAGCATTTT. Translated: CASSTGGGPNQPQHF.

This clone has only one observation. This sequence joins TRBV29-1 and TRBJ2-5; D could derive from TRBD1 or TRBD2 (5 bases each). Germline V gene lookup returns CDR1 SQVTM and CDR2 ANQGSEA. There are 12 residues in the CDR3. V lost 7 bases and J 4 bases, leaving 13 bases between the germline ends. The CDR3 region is CSGRRDAETQYF. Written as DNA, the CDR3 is TGCAGCGGCCGCCGGGACGCAGAGACCCAGTACTTC.

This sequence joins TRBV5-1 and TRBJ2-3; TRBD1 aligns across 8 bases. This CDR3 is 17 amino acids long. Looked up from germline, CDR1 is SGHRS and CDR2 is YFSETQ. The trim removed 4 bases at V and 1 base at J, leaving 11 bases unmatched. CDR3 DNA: TGCGCCAGCAGCACACATACAGGGGGAGTAGGCACAGATACGCAGTATTTT. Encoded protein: CASSTHTGGVGTDTQYF. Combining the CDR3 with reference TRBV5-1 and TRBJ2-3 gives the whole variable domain KAGVTQTPRYLIKTRGQQVTLSCSPISGHRSVSWYQQTPGQGLQFLFEYFSETQRNKGNFPGRFSGRQFSNSRSEMNVSTLELGDSALYLCASSTHTGGVGTDTQYFGPGTRLTVL.

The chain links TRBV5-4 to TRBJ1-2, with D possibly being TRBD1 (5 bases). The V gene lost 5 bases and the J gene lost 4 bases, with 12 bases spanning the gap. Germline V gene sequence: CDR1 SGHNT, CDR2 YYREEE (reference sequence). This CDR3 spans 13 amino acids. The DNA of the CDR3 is TGTGCCAGCAGACTACAGGAGACCTATGGCTACACCTTC. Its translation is CASRLQETYGYTF.

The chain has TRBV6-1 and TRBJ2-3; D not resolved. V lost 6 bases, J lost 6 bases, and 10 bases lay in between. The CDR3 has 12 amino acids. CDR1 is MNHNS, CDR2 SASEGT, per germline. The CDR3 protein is CASRGVGDTQYF. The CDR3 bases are TGTGCCAGCAGAGGAGTGGGGGATACGCAGTATTTT.

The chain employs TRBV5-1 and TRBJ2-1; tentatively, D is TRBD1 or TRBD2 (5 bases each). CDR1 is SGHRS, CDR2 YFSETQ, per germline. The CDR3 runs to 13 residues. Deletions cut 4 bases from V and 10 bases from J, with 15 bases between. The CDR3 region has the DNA TGCGCCAGCAGCCCTGGGACCACCGGGGAGCAGTTCTTC. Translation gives CASSPGTTGEQFF.

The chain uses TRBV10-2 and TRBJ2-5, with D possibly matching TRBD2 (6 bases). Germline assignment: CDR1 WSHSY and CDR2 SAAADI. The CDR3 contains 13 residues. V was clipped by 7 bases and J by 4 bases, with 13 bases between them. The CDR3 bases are TGCGCCAGCACCCAGTGGAGGGCAGAGACCCAGTACTTC. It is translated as CASTQWRAETQYF.

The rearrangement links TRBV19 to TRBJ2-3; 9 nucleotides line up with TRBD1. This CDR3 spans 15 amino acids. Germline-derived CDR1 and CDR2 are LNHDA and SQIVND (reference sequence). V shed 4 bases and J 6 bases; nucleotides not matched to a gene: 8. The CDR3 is CASSKGQGLLDTQYF. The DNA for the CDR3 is TGTGCCAGTAGTAAGGGACAGGGTTTGTTGGATACGCAGTATTTT.

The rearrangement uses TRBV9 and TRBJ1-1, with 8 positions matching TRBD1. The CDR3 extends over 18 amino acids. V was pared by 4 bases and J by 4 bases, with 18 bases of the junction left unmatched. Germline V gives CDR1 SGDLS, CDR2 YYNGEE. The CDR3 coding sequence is TGTGCCAGCAGCCCCGTCTCGGGGACAGGTTTTCCCGGCACTGAAGCTTTCTTT. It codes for CASSPVSGTGFPGTEAFF.

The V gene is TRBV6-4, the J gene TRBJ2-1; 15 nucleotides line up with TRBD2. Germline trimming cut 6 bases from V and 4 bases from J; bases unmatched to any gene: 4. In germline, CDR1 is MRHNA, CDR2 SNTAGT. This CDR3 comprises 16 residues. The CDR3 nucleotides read TGTGCCAGCAGCCCCGGACTAGCGGGAGGGTACAATGAGCAGTTCTTC. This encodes CASSPGLAGGYNEQFF.

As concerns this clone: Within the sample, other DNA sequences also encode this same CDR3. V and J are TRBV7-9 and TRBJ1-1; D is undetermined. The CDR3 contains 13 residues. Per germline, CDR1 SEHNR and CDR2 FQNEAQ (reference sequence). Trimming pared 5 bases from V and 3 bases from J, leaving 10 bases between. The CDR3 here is CASSPRAYTEAFF. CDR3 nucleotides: TGTGCCAGCAGCCCTCGGGCCTACACTGAAGCTTTCTTT.

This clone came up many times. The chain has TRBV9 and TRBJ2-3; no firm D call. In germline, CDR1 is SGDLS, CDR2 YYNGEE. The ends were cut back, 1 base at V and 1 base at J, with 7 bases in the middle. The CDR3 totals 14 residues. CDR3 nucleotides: TGTGCCAGCAGCGTACTAGTGGGCACAGATACGCAGTATTTT. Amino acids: CASSVLVGTDTQYF.

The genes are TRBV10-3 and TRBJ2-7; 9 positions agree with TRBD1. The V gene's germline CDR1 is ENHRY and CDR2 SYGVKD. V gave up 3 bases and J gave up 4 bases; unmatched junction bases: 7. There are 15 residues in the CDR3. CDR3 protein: CAISDPGTGLYEQYF. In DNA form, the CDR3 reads TGTGCCATCAGTGACCCCGGGACAGGGCTATACGAGCAGTACTTC.

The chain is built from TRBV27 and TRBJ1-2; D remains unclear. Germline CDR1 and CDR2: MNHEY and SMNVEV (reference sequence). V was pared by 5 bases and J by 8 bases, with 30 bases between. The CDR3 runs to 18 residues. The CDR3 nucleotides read TGTGCCAGCAGTGCCGGAGGAGTGGGCCCTACGCGAGGGCGAGGCTACACCTTC. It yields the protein CASSAGGVGPTRGRGYTF.

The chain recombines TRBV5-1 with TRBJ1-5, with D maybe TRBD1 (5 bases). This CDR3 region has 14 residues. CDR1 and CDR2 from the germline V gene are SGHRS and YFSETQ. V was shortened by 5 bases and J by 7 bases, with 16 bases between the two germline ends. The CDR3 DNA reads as TGCGCCAGCAGTTCAGACCCGGCAGGGCAGCCCCAGCATTTT. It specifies CASSSDPAGQPQHF. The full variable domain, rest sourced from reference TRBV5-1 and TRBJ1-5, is KAGVTQTPRYLIKTRGQQVTLSCSPISGHRSVSWYQQTPGQGLQFLFEYFSETQRNKGNFPGRFSGRQFSNSRSEMNVSTLELGDSALYLCASSSDPAGQPQHFGDGTRLSIL.

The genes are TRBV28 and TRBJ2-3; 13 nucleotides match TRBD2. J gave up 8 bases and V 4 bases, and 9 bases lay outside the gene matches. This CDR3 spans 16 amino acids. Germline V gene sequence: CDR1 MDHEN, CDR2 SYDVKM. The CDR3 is CASSSLAGGRGVTQYF. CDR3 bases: TGTGCCAGCAGTTCACTAGCGGGAGGGCGGGGAGTTACGCAGTATTTT.